The source of this T cell receptor (beta chain) is a study of regulatory T cells in long-lasting Graves disease. Investigators prepared the TCR beta libraries by applying iRepertoire HTBI primers and Arm-PCR of CDR3 regions. TCRdb re-called the multiplex PCR reads with MiXCR, one entry per CDR3 protein. The data show roughly 440,000 distinct CDR3 sequences, with about 17% seen just once and around 23% held by the top ten. This clonotype has more than one count but fewer than ten. The junction and the germline gene differ at one end; a read error may be behind it. Time point in this sample: newly diagnosed GD, antithyroid drugs for less than 3 months. Scientists built the TCR library using RNA that was extracted from PBMCs. The same data also contributed to another study, on T cells in Graves' hyperthyroidism and ophthalmopathy. That publication notes: Patients aged 18 to 65 had newly diagnosed hyperthyroidism lasting under 2 months.

The receptor's source is a woman younger than 30 with Graves disease. The source was peripheral blood mononuclear cells (PBMCs), collected at new diagnosis, from a patient treated with antithyroid drugs.

This chain's CDR3 is CASSLEASGRGEQFF. The CDR3 region has the DNA TGTGCTAGCAGCTTAGAGGCTAGCGGGAGGGGTGAGCAGTTCTTC. V usage is TRBV7-7 and J usage is TRBJ2-1; 12 bases fit TRBD2. The CDR3 extends over 15 amino acids. CDR1 and CDR2 (germline): SSHAT, FNYEAQ (reference sequence).